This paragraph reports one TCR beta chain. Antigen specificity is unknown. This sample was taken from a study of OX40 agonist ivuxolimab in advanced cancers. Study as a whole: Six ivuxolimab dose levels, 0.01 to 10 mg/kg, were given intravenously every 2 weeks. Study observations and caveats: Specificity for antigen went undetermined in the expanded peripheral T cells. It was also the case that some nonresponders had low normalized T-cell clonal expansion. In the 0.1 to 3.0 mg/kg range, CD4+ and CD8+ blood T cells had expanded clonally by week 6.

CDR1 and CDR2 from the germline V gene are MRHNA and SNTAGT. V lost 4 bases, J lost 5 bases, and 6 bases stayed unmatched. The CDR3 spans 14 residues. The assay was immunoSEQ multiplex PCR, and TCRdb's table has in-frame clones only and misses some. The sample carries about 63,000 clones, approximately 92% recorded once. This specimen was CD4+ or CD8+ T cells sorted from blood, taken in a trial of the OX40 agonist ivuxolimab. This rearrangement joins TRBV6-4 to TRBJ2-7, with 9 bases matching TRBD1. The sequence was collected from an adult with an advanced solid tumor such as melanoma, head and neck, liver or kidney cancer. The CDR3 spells CASSVGTGNHEQYF. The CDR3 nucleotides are TGTGCCAGCAGTGTGGGGACAGGGAACCACGAGCAGTACTTC.